These 16 T cell receptor beta chains came from one sample sequenced in a study of graft-versus-host responses after intestinal transplantation. For these receptors, no antigen is known. TCRdb's copy holds only in-frame clones and misses some; the assay was immunoSEQ multiplex PCR. The table has roughly 89,000 clones, roughly 92% seen once. Sequenced material: unstimulated CD4+ T cells sorted from spleen or lymph node cells, taken before intestinal transplant. All receptors come from a human donor who received an intestinal transplant.

The V gene is TRBV6-1, the J gene TRBJ1-5; a weak D match, TRBD1 (6 bases). The length of the CDR3 is 14 residues. V was cut by 6 bases and J by 4 bases, with 13 bases left in between. CDR1 is MNHNS, CDR2 SASEGT, per germline. CDR3 loop: CASSLITGNQPQHF. CDR3 sequence (DNA): TGTGCCAGCAGCCTAATCACAGGGAATCAGCCCCAGCATTTT.

The chain joins TRBV6-5 to TRBJ1-5; D unresolved. Between the trimmed V and J ends, which lost 10 bases and 0 bases, there was a span of 16 bases. The CDR3 runs to 15 residues. CDR1 and CDR2 from the germline V gene are MNHEY and SVGAGI. CDR3 bases: TGTGCCACCAAGGTGGGCCCTTATAGCAATCAGCCCCAGCATTTT. Translation gives CATKVGPYSNQPQHF.

Notes on this clone: Compared with germline, one end of the junction differs, possibly owing to a read error. The CDR3: CAGSQGTSGVAGELFF. CDR3 bases: TGCGCCGGCAGCCAGGGGACTAGCGGGGTCGCCGGGGAGCTGTTTTTT. V and J are TRBV4-1 and TRBJ2-2, with TRBD2 matching 13 bases. This CDR3 is 16 amino acids long. Per the germline V gene, CDR1 is MGHRA and CDR2 is YSYEKL.

This chain joins TRBV27 and TRBJ1-1; possibly TRBD1 for D (6 bases). Germline values: CDR1 MNHEY, CDR2 SMNVEV (reference sequence). The germline V and J ends were trimmed by 5 bases and 6 bases, with 16 bases remaining between them. CDR3 length: 14 residues. The chain's CDR3 is CASSPDRWRAEAFF. CDR3 in DNA: TGTGCCAGCAGTCCCGACAGGTGGCGCGCTGAAGCTTTCTTT.

This clone was recorded only once. The V and J genes are TRBV29-1 and TRBJ2-3; 9 positions agree with TRBD1. In germline, CDR1 is SQVTM, CDR2 ANQGSEA. The J segment lost 4 bases and the V segment lost 4 bases, leaving 3 bases of the junction unmatched. The CDR3 loop spans 13 amino acids. CDR3: CSVGTGAADTQYF. CDR3 nucleotide sequence: TGCAGCGTTGGGACAGGGGCCGCAGATACGCAGTATTTT.

The chain combines TRBV18 with TRBJ1-2; 7 nucleotides align to TRBD1. There are 14 residues in the CDR3. Germline CDR1 KGHSH, CDR2 LQKENI. The V segment lost 5 bases and the J segment 9 bases; nucleotides outside the gene matches: 12. Written as DNA, the CDR3 is TGTGCCAGCTCAAGACAACAGACAGGGATGAGCTACACCTTC. It is translated as CASSRQQTGMSYTF.

This clone was counted only a few times. This chain uses TRBV6-5 with TRBJ1-5; no firm D call. The CDR3 totals 15 residues. CDR1 is MNHEY, CDR2 SVGAGI, per germline. V lost 0 bases and J 6 bases, leaving 12 bases between the germline ends. For the CDR3, the DNA is TGTGCCAGCAGTTACTCGATCGGGATAGGTCAGCCCCAGCATTTT. Its translation: CASSYSIGIGQPQHF.

The rearrangement uses TRBV5-4 and TRBJ2-7, with D possibly matching TRBD1 (5 bases). V was clipped by 0 bases and J by 3 bases, with 7 bases between them. This CDR3 region has 13 residues. Germline CDR1 is SGHNT and CDR2 is YYREEE (reference sequence). CDR3 protein: CASSLGQNYEQYF. The CDR3 DNA reads as TGTGCCAGCAGCTTGGGACAGAACTACGAGCAGTACTTC.

This chain uses TRBV2 with TRBJ2-7; the D is unclear. The CDR3 spans 11 residues. Trimming took off 2 bases at V and 4 bases at J, with 3 bases between the two ends. Germline-derived CDR1 and CDR2 are SNHLY and FYNNEI. The CDR3 nucleotides read TGTGCCAGCAGTGAATATTACGAGCAGTACTTC. It codes for CASSEYYEQYF.

The CDR3 nucleotides read TGTGCCAGTAGTATGGGGGACTCACAAGAGACCCAGTACTTC. Amino acids: CASSMGDSQETQYF. V usage is TRBV19 and J usage is TRBJ2-5; possible D gene TRBD2, 6 bases. The V gene's germline CDR1 is LNHDA and CDR2 SQIVND (reference sequence). V lost 3 bases, J lost 2 bases, and 10 bases lay in between. The CDR3 covers 14 residues.

The rearrangement joins TRBV7-2 to TRBJ2-3; TRBD2 matches at 9 bases. Germline loops: CDR1 SGHTA, CDR2 FQGNSA. Losses at the gene ends were 8 bases for V and 5 bases for J; bases not matched to a gene: 11. The length of the CDR3 is 15 residues. This chain's CDR3 is CASGGGGGVKDTQYF. The DNA for the CDR3 is TGTGCCAGCGGAGGTGGCGGGGGGGTGAAAGATACGCAGTATTTT.

V is TRBV6-5 and J is TRBJ2-7; TRBD2 agrees at 8 bases. The length of the CDR3 is 13 residues. J was trimmed by 6 bases and V by 6 bases; bases with no gene match: 7. Germline V CDR1 and CDR2: MNHEY, SVGAGI. CDR3 DNA sequence: TGTGCCAGCAGCAAGGGACTAGTCACCGAGCAGTACTTC. It is translated as CASSKGLVTEQYF.

A single count supports this clone. The chain employs TRBV4-2 and TRBJ1-5; possibly TRBD1 for D (5 bases). Germline assignment: CDR1 LGHNA and CDR2 YNFKEQ. The CDR3 covers 14 residues. Trimming shortened V by 0 bases and J by 6 bases, and 9 bases separated the two germline ends. The CDR3 reads CASSQESGFQPQHF. In DNA, the CDR3 is TGTGCCAGCAGCCAAGAATCAGGGTTTCAGCCCCAGCATTTT.

The V call is TRBV7-7, the J call TRBJ2-3; 7 nucleotides agree with TRBD2. This CDR3 spans 15 amino acids. The V gene end was trimmed by 4 bases and the J gene end by 4 bases; junction bases not matched to a gene: 8. Germline CDR1 SSHAT, CDR2 FNYEAQ (reference sequence). The CDR3 is CASSSGLVRSDTQYF. CDR3 nucleotides: TGTGCCAGCAGCTCCGGACTAGTAAGATCAGATACGCAGTATTTT.

This sequence joins TRBV30 and TRBJ2-3; 10 bases align to TRBD1. This CDR3 is built from 17 residues. V lost 0 bases, J lost 1 base, and 7 bases stayed unmatched. Germline V gives CDR1 GTSNPN, CDR2 SVGIG (reference sequence). In DNA form, the CDR3 reads TGTGCCTGGAGTGTTTTAAGGACAGGGGGAGGCACAGATACGCAGTATTTT. This encodes CAWSVLRTGGGTDTQYF.

A few counts support this clone. This sequence joins TRBV10-2 and TRBJ2-5, with TRBD1 as a possible D gene (6 bases). The germline CDR1 and CDR2 sequences are WSHSY and SAAADI. The CDR3 length is 13 residues. Trimming took off 4 bases at V and 3 bases at J, with 9 bases between the two ends. In DNA form, the CDR3 reads TGCGCCAGCAGTGTGAGGGGGAAAGAGACCCAGTACTTC. This gives the protein CASSVRGKETQYF.